The clone carrying this TCR beta chain was counted many times. Healthy Russian Caucasian donors spanned ages about 6 to 100 years. The data were taken from a study of blood T cells in healthy people across ages. Study background: For every two T cells, template switching captured about one barcoded beta molecule.

A sample-barcoded 5' primer and a J-beta primer mix were used in a second PCR of roughly 6 to 12 cycles. TCRdb called the 5' RACE reads again in MiXCR, with one record for every CDR3 protein. The sample carries around 870,000 distinct CDR3 sequences, 29% recorded once. The V end lost 5 bases, the J end lost 2 bases, and 13 bases lay between the germline ends. The CDR3 extends over 15 amino acids. Germline CDR1 and CDR2: MNHEY and SMNVEV (reference sequence). This receptor was identified in a woman of 80 years or more in good health. What was sequenced was blood. The V and J genes are TRBV27 and TRBJ2-1, with TRBD1 as a possible D gene (5 bases). The CDR3 reads CASSTQGSPYNEQFF. The CDR3 region has the DNA TGTGCCAGCAGTACCCAGGGTTCCCCCTACAATGAGCAGTTCTTC.